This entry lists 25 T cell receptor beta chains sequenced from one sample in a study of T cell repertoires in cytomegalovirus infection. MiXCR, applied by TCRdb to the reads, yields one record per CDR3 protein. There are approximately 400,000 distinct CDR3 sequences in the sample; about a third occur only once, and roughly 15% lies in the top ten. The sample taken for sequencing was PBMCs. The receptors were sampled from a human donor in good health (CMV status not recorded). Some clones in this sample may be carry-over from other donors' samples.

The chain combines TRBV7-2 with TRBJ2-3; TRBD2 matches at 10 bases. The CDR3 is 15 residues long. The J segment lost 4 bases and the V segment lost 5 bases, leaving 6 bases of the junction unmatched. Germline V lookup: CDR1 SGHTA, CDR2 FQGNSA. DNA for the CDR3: TGTGCCAGCAGCAGTACTAGCGGGGCTGCAGATACGCAGTATTTT. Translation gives CASSSTSGAADTQYF.

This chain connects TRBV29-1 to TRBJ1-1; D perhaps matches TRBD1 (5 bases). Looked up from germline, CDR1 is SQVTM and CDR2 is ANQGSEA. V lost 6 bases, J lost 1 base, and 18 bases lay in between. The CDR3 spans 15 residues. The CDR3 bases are TGCAGCGTAGGGACCGACCGTCGCCGGAACACTGAAGCTTTCTTT. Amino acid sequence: CSVGTDRRRNTEAFF. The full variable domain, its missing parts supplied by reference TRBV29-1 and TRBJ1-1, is SAVISQKPSRDICQRGTSLTIQCQVDSQVTMMFWYRQQPGQSLTLIATANQGSEATYESGFVIDKFPISRPNLTFSTLTVSNMSPEDSSIYLCSVGTDRRRNTEAFFGQGTRLTVV.

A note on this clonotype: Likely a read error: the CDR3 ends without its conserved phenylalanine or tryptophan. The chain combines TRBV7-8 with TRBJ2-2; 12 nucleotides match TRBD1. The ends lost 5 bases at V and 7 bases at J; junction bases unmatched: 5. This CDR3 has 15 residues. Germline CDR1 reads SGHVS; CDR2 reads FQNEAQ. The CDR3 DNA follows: TGTGCCAGCAGCCGAGGGACAGGGGGCGTCGGGGAGCTGTTTTGT. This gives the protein CASSRGTGGVGELFC.

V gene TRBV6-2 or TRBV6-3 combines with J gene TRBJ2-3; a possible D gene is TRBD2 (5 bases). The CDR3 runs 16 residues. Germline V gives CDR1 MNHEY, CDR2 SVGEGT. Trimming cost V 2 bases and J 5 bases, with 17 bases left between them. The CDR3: CASSYPHPGGVDTQYF. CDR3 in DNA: TGTGCCAGCAGTTACCCACACCCCGGAGGAGTAGATACGCAGTATTTT.

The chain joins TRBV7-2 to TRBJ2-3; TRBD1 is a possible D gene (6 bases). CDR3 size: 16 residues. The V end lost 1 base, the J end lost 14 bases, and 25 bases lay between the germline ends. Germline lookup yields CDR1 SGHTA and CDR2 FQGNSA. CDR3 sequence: CASSLDGQFSTDPPYF. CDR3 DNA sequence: TGTGCCAGCAGCTTAGACGGACAGTTTAGCACAGATCCGCCGTATTTT.

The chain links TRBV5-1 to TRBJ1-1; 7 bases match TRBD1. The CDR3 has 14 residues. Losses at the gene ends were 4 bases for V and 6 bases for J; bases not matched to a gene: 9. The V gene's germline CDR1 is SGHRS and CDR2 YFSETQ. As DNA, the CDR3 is TGCGCCAGCAGCCCGAGCACAGGGGTCCCTGAAGCTTTCTTT. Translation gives CASSPSTGVPEAFF.

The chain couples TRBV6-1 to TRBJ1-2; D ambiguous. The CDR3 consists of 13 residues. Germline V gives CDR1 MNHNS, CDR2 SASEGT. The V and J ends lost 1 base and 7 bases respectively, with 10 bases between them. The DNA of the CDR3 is TGTGCCAGCAGTGAAGGGGTTTCCTCTGGCTACACCTTC. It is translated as CASSEGVSSGYTF.

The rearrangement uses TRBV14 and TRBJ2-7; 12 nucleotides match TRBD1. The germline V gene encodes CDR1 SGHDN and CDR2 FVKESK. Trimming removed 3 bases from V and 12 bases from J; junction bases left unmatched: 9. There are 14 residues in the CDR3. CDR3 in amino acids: CASSQLGQGANWYF. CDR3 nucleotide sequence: TGTGCCAGCAGCCAGCTGGGACAGGGGGCCAATTGGTACTTC.

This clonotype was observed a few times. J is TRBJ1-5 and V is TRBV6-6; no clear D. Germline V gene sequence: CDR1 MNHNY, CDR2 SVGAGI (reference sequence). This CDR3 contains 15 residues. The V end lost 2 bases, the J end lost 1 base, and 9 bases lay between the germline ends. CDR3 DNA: TGTGCCAGCAGTTACGAGGCAAACAGCAATCAGCCCCAGCATTTT. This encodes CASSYEANSNQPQHF.

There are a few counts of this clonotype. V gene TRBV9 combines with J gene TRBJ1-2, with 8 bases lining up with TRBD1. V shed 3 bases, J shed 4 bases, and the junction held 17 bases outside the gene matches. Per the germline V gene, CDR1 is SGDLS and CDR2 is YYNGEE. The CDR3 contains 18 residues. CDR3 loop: CASSGPRFGRGRSYGYTF. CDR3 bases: TGTGCCAGCAGCGGGCCCCGCTTTGGCAGGGGGCGGTCCTATGGCTACACCTTC. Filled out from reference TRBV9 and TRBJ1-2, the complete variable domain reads DSGVTQTPKHLITATGQRVTLRCSPRSGDLSVYWYQQSLDQGLQFLIQYYNGEERAKGNILERFSAQQFPDLHSELNLSSLELGDSALYFCASSGPRFGRGRSYGYTFGSGTRLTVV.

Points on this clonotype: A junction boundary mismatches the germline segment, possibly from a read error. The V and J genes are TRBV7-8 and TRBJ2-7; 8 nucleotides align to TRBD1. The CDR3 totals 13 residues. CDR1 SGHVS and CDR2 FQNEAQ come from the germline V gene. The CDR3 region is CARSPGTGYEQYF. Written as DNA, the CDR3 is TGTGCCCGCAGCCCCGGGACAGGATACGAGCAGTACTTC. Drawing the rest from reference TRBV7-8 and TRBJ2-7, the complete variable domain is GAGVSQSPRYKVAKRGQDVALRCDPISGHVSLFWYQQALGQGPEFLTYFQNEAQLDKSGLPSDRFFAERPEGSVSTLKIQRTQQEDSAVYLCARSPGTGYEQYFGPGTRLTVT.

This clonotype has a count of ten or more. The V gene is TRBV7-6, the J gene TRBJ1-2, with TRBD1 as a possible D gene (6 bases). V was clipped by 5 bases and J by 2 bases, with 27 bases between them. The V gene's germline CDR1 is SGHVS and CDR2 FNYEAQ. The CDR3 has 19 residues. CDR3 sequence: CASSTEAGGRDKTNYGYTF. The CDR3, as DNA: TGTGCCAGCAGCACCGAAGCAGGTGGCCGGGACAAGACGAACTATGGCTACACCTTC.

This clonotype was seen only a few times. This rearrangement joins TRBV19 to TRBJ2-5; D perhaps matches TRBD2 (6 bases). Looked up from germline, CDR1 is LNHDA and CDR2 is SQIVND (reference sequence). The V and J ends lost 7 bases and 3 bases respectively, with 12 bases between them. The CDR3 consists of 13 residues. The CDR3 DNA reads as TGTGCCAGTAACTCGGGGGTAAAAGAGACCCAGTACTTC. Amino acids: CASNSGVKETQYF.

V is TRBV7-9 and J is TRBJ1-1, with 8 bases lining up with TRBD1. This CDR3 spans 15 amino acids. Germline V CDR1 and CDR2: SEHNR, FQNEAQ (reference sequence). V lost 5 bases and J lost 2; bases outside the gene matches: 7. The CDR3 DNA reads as TGTGCCAGCAGCACCCGACAGGGGCCCAACACTGAAGCTTTCTTT. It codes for CASSTRQGPNTEAFF.

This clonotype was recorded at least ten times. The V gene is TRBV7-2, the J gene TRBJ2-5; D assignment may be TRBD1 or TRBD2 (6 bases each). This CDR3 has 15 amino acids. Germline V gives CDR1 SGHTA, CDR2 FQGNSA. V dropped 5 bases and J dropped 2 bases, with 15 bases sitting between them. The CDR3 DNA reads TGTGCCAGCAGCCGGAGACAGGCGGGGCAAGAGACCCAGTACTTC. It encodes CASSRRQAGQETQYF.

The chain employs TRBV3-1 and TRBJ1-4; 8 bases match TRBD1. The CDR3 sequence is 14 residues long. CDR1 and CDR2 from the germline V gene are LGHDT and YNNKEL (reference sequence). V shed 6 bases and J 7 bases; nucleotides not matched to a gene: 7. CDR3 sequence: CASRPDRVGEKLFF. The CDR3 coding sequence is TGTGCCAGCAGACCGGACAGGGTCGGTGAAAAACTGTTTTTT.

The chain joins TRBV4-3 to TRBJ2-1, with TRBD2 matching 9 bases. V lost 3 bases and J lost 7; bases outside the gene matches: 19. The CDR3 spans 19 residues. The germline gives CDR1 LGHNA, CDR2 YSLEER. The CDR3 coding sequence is TGCGCCAGCAGCCATCGCCCTAAGAAGCGGGGGGACTGTTGTAATGAGCAGTTCTTC. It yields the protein CASSHRPKKRGDCCNEQFF.

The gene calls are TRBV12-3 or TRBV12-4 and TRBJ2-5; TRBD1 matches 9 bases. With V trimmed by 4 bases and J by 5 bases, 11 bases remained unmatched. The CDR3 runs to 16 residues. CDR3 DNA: TGTGCCAGCAGTTCCCGGACAGGGGAGCGGATTGAGACCCAGTACTTC. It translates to CASSSRTGERIETQYF.

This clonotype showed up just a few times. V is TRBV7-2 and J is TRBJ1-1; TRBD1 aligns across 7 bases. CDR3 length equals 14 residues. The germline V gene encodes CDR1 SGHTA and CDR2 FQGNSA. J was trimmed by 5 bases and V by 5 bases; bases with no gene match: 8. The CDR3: CASSARQGGTEAFF. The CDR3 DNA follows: TGTGCCAGCAGCGCCCGACAGGGTGGGACTGAAGCTTTCTTT.

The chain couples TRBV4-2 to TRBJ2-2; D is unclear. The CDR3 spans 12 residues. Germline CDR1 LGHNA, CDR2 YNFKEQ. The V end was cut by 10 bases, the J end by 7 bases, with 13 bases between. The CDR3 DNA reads TGTGCCACCAGACAATATAGCGGGGAGCTGTTTTTT. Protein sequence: CATRQYSGELFF.

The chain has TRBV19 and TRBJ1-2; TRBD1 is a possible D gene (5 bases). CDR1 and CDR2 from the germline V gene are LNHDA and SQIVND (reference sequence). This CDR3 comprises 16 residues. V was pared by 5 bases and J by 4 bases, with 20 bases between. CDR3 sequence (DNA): TGTGCCAGTAGTCGCGACCCTCGGGGCTCCTTCTATGGCTACACCTTC. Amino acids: CASSRDPRGSFYGYTF.

Here the CDR3 DNA reads TGTGCCAGCAGCCCGGGGGGACAGGCCAGTCGGAACACTGAAGCTTTCTTT. It is translated as CASSPGGQASRNTEAFF. The chain is built from TRBV7-9 and TRBJ1-1, with 8 bases identical to TRBD1. This CDR3 comprises 17 residues. With V trimmed by 5 bases and J by 1 base, 12 bases remained unmatched. The germline V gene encodes CDR1 SEHNR and CDR2 FQNEAQ (reference sequence).

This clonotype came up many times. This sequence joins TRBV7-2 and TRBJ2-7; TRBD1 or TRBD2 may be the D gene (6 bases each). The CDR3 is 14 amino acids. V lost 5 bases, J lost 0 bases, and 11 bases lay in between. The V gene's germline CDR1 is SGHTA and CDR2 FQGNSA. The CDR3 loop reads CASSQGGSSYEQYF. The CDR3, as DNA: TGTGCCAGCAGCCAAGGGGGGAGCTCCTACGAGCAGTACTTC.

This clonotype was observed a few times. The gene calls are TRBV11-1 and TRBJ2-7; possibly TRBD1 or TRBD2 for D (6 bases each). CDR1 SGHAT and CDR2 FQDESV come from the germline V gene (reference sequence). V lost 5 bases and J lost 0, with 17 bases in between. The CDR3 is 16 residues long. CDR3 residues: CASSPGGPRSSYEQYF. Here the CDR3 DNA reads TGTGCCAGCAGCCCCGGGGGCCCCCGGAGCTCCTACGAGCAGTACTTC.

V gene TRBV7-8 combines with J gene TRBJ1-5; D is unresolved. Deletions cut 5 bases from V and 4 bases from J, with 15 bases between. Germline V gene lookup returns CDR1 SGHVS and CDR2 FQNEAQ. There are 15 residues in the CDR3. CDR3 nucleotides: TGTGCCAGCAGCCCCGATGCTCTCCTAAATCAGCCCCAGCATTTT. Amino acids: CASSPDALLNQPQHF.